This T cell receptor beta chain was captured by sequencing in a study of control samples from healthy donors and cancer patients. Per the germline V gene, CDR1 is SGHAT and CDR2 is FQNNGV. The CDR3 extends over 16 amino acids. V was clipped by 6 bases and J by 4 bases; unmatched bases: 9. Sequencing was performed with immunoSEQ multiplex PCR; in TCRdb, only in-frame clones are kept and a portion is missing. The sample lists about 150,000 clones, roughly 94% occurring once. This receptor was obtained from a woman between 40 and 50 years old in good health. The V call is TRBV11-2, the J call TRBJ2-5; 12 nucleotides match TRBD1. The sequencing input was blood. The DNA of the CDR3 is TGTGCCAGCAGAAAACCGGGACAGGGGGCGCGAGAGACCCAGTACTTC. This codes for CASRKPGQGARETQYF.